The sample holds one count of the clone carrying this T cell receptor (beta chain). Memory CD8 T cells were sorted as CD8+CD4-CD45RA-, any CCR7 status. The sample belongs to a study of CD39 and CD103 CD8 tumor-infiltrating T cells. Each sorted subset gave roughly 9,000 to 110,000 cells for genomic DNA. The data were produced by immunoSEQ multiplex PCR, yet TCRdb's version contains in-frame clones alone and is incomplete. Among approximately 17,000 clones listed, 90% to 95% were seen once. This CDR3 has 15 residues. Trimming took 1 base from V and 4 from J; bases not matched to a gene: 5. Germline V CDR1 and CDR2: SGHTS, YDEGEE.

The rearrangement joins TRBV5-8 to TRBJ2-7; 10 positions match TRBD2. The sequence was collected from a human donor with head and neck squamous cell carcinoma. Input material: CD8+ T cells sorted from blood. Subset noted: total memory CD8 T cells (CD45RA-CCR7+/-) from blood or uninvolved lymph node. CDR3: CASSLSLAGVYEQYF. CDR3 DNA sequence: TGTGCCAGCAGCTTGTCCCTAGCGGGGGTTTACGAGCAGTACTTC.